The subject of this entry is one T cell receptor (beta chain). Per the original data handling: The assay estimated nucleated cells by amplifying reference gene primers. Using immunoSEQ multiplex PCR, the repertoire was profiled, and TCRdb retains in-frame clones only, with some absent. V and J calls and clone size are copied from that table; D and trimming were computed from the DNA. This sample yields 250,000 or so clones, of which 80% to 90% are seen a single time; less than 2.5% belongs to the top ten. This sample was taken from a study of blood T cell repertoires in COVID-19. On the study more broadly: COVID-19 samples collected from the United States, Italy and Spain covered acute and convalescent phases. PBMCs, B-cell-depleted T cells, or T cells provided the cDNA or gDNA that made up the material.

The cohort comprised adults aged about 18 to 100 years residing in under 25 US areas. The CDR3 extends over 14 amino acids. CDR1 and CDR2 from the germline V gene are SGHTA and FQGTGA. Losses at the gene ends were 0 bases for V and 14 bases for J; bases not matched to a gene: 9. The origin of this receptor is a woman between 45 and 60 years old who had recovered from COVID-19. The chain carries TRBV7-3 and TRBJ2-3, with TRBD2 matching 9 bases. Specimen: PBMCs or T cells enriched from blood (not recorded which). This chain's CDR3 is CASSLTREGPILYF. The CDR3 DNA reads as TGTGCCAGCAGCTTAACGCGGGAGGGCCCGATTTTGTATTTT.